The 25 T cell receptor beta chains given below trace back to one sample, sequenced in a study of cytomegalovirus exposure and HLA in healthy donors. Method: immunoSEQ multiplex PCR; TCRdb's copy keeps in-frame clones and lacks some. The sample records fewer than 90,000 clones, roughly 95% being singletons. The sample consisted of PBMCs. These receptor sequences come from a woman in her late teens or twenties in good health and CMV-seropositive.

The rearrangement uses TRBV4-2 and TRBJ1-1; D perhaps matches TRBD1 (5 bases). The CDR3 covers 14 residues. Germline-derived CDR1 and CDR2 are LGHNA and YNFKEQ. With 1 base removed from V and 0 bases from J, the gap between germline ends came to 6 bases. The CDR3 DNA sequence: TGTGCCAGCAGCCAAGGACAGCTGAACACTGAAGCTTTCTTT. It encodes CASSQGQLNTEAFF.

CDR3 residues: CASRAGAAGELFF. Here the CDR3 DNA reads TGTGCCAGCAGGGCGGGAGCAGCCGGGGAGCTGTTTTTT. V is TRBV2 and J is TRBJ2-2; 7 nucleotides align to TRBD2. CDR3 length: 13 amino acids. Germline V lookup: CDR1 SNHLY, CDR2 FYNNEI. V trimming: 6 bases; J trimming: 6 bases; junction bases outside the gene matches: 4. Together with reference TRBV2 and TRBJ2-2, the CDR3 gives the full variable domain: EPEVTQTPSHQVTQMGQEVILRCVPISNHLYFYWYRQILGQKVEFLVSFYNNEISEKSEIFDDQFSVERPDGSNFTLKIRSTKLEDSAMYFCASRAGAAGELFFGEGSRLTVL.

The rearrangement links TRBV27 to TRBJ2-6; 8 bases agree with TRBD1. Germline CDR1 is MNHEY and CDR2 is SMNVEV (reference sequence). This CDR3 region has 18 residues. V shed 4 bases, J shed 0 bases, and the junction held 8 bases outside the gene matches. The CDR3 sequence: CASSSLTGAISGANVLTF. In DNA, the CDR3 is TGTGCCAGCAGTTCATTGACAGGGGCAATCTCTGGGGCCAACGTCCTGACTTTC.

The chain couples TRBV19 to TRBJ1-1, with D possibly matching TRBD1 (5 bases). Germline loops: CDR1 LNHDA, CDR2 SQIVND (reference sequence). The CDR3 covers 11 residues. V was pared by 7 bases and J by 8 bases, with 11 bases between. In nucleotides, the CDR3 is TGTGCCAGTATCATTCGGGGGGAAGCTTTCTTT. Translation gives CASIIRGEAFF.

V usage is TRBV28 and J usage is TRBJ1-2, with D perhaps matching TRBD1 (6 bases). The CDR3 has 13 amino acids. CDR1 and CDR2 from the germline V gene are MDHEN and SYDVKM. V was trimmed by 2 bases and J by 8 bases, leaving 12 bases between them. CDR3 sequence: CASSLGKGVGYTF. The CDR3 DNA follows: TGTGCCAGCAGTTTAGGGAAGGGGGTGGGCTACACCTTC.

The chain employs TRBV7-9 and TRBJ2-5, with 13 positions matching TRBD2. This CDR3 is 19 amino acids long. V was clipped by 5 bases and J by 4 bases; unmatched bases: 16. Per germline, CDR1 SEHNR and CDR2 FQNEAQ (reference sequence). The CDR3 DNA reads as TGTGCCAGCAGCCCGGGTCACGGACTAGCGGGGGTTCGAAGAGAGACCCAGTACTTC. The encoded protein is CASSPGHGLAGVRRETQYF.

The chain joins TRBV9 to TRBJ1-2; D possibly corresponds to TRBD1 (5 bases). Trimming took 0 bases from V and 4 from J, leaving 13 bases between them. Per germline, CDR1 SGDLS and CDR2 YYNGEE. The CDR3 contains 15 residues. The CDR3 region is CASSVEAGLLYGYTF. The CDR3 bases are TGTGCCAGCAGCGTAGAGGCAGGGCTCCTCTATGGCTACACCTTC.

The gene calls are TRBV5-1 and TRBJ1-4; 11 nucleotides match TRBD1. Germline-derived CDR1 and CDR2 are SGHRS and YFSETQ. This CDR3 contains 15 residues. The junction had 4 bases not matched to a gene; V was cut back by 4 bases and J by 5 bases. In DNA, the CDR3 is TGCGCCAGCAGCGGGGGGACAGGGGGGAATGAAAAACTGTTTTTT. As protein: CASSGGTGGNEKLFF.

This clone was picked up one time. CDR3: CASSLAGLALTGELFF. The CDR3 DNA sequence: TGTGCCAGCAGCTTAGCGGGACTAGCTCTCACCGGGGAGCTGTTTTTT. The chain links TRBV11-3 to TRBJ2-2, with 9 bases lining up with TRBD2. Germline V gene data show CDR1 as SGHNT and CDR2 as YENEEA. After removal of 1 base from V and 4 bases from J, the junction contained 4 bases not matched to a gene. The CDR3 runs to 16 residues.

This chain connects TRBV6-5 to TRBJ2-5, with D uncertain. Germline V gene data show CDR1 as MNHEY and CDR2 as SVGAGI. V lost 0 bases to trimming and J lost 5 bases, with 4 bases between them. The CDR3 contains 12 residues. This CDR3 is CASSYSRETQYF. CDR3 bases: TGTGCCAGCAGTTACTCGAGGGAGACCCAGTACTTC.

CDR3 sequence (DNA): TGTGCCAGCAGCTTAACACGGGGAAGGATTTTGAACACTGAAGCTTTCTTT. Protein: CASSLTRGRILNTEAFF. The rearrangement uses TRBV7-9 and TRBJ1-1, with no clear D. The V gene's germline CDR1 is SEHNR and CDR2 FQNEAQ (reference sequence). CDR3 size: 17 residues. Between the trimmed V and J ends, which lost 2 bases and 0 bases, there was a span of 16 bases.

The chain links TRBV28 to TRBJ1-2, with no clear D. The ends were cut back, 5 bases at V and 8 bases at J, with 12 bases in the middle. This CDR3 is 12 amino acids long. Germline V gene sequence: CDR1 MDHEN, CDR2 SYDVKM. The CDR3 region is CASSLGDEGYTF. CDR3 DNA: TGTGCCAGCAGTCTCGGGGATGAAGGCTACACCTTC.

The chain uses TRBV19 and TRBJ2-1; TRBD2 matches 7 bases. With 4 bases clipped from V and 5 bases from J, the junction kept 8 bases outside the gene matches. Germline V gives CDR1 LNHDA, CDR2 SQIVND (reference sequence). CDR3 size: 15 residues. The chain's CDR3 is CASSTLAGTNNEQFF. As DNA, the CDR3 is TGTGCCAGTAGTACCCTGGCCGGGACTAACAATGAGCAGTTCTTC.

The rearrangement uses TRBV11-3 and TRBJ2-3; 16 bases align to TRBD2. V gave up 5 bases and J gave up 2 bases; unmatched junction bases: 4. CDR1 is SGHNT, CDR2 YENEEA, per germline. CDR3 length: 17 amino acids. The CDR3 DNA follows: TGTGCCAGCAGCCCGGGACTAGCGGGGGGGGTCACAGATACGCAGTATTTT. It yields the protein CASSPGLAGGVTDTQYF.

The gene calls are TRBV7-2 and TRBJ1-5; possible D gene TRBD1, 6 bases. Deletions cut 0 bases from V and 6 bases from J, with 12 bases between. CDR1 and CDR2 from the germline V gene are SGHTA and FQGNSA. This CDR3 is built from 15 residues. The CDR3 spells CASSLAPGVGQPQHF. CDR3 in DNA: TGTGCCAGCAGCTTAGCGCCAGGGGTTGGTCAGCCCCAGCATTTT.

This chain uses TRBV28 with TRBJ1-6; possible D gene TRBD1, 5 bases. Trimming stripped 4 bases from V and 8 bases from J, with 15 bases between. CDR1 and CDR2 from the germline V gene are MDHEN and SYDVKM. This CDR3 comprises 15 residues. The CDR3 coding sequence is TGTGCCAGCAGTTCCCCACCAGGGAGGGATTCACCCCTCCACTTT. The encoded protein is CASSSPPGRDSPLHF.

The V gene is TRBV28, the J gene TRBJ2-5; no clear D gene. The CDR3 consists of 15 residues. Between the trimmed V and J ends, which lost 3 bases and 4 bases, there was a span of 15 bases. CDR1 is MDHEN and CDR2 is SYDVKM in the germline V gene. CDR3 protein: CASSLVPSGSETQYF. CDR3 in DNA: TGTGCCAGCAGTTTGGTTCCTTCAGGATCAGAGACCCAGTACTTC.

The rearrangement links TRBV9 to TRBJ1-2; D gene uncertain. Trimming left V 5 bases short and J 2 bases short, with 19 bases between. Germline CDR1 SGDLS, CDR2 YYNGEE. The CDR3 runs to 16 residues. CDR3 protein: CASRENLSGDNYGYTF. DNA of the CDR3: TGTGCCAGCAGGGAAAATCTGTCAGGTGACAACTATGGCTACACCTTC.

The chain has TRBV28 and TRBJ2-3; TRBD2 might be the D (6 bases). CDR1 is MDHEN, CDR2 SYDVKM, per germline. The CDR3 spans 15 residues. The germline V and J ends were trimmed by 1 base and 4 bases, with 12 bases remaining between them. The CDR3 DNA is TGTGCCAGCAGTTTATACAGCGGGCGCCCAGATACGCAGTATTTT. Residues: CASSLYSGRPDTQYF. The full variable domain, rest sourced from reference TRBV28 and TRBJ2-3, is DVKVTQSSRYLVKRTGEKVFLECVQDMDHENMFWYRQDPGLGLRLIYFSYDVKMKEKGDIPEGYSVSREKKERFSLILESASTNQTSMYLCASSLYSGRPDTQYFGPGTRLTVL.

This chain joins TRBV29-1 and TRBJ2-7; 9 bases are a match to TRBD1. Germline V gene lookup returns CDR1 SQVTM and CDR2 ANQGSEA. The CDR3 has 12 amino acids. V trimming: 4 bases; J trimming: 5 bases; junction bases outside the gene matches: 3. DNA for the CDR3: TGCAGCGTTGGGACAGGGGTCAACGAGCAGTACTTC. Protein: CSVGTGVNEQYF.

This CDR3 is CASSLTGVGNTIYF. The CDR3 nucleotides read TGTGCCAGCAGCTTAACAGGGGTCGGAAACACCATATATTTT. The chain has TRBV7-2 and TRBJ1-3; 7 nucleotides align to TRBD1. V shed 2 bases, J shed 4 bases, and the junction held 2 bases outside the gene matches. The germline V gene encodes CDR1 SGHTA and CDR2 FQGNSA. There are 14 residues in the CDR3.

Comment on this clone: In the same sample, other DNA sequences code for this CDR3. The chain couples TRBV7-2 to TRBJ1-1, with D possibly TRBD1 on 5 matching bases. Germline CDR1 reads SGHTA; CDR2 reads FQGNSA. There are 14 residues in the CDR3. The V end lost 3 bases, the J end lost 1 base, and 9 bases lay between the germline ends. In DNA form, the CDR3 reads TGTGCCAGCAGCTTCCAGGGCTGGAACACTGAAGCTTTCTTT. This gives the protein CASSFQGWNTEAFF.

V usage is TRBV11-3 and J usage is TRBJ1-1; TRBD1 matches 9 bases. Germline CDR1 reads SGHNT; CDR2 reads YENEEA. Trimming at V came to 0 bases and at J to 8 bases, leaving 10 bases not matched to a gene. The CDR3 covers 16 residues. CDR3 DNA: TGTGCCAGCAGCTTAGATGCTTCCCCCGGGACAGGGGAAGCTTTCTTT. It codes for CASSLDASPGTGEAFF.

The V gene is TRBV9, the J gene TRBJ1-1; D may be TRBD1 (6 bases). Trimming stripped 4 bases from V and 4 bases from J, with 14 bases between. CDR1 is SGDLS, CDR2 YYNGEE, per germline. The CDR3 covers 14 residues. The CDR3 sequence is CASSPSRGGTEAFF. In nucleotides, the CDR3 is TGTGCCAGCAGCCCGTCGAGGGGGGGCACTGAAGCTTTCTTT.

CDR3 nucleotides: TGTGCCAGCAGCTTAGTGCAGGGAATGAACACTGAAGCTTTCTTT. As protein: CASSLVQGMNTEAFF. The gene calls are TRBV7-9 and TRBJ1-1; the D gene is possibly TRBD1 (5 bases). V was clipped by 1 base and J by 0 bases, with 9 bases between them. The CDR3 spans 15 residues. Germline CDR1 and CDR2: SEHNR and FQNEAQ (reference sequence).